The rows below give T cell receptor beta chains drawn from one sample of a study of T cells in Graves' hyperthyroidism and ophthalmopathy. Each CDR3 protein gets one entry after TCRdb re-called the multiplex PCR reads with MiXCR. The sample has 650,000 to 700,000 distinct CDR3 sequences; 15% to 20% are singletons. The material sequenced was blood. These TCRs come from a man aged 50-59 years with Graves' hyperthyroidism. The CDR3 runs from the conserved cysteine through the conserved F or W. Fields, in order: V gene, J gene, clone size, D gene, CDR3 DNA, CDR3 protein. The D gene is left open where the match is weak. Clone size appears in some rows only: once, few, many, or a class for an expanded clone.

>TRBV7-2|TRBJ2-5|many|NA
TGTGCCAGCAGCCCCGTCCGGGTCCTTGGGGGAGAGACCCAGTACTTC
CASSPVRVLGGETQYF
>TRBV27|TRBJ1-1|many|NA
TGTGCCAGCAGGCAGGGTGGCAATGAAGCTTTCTTT
CASRQGGNEAFF
>TRBV11-2|TRBJ1-6|many|NA
TGTGCCAGCAGCCCAACAGGGTATTCACCCCTCCACTTT
CASSPTGYSPLHF
>TRBV7-8|TRBJ1-1|NA|NA
TGTGCCAGCAGCGTGGGGAGCACTAATCAGAACACTGAAGCTTTCTTT
CASSVGSTNQNTEAFF
>TRBV28|TRBJ1-2|NA|NA
TGTGCCAGCAGCAAGGTGGGGAAGCCTACTCTCTATGGCTACACCTTC
CASSKVGKPTLYGYTF
>TRBV12-3/TRBV12-4|TRBJ2-1|many|TRBD1
TGTGCCAGCAGTTGGGGACAGGGGGGCAATGAGCAGTTCTTC
CASSWGQGGNEQFF
>TRBV7-8|TRBJ2-1|many|TRBD1
TGTGCCAGCAGCTTGGGACAGGGGGCTCGTACTACTCAGTTCTTC
CASSLGQGARTTQFF
>TRBV15|TRBJ2-1|many|TRBD1
TGTGCCACCAGCAGAACCGGGACAGGGAACAATGAGCAGTTCTTC
CATSRTGTGNNEQFF
>TRBV6-2/TRBV6-3|TRBJ2-5|NA|TRBD2
TGTGCCAGCAGCTCCGACAGCGGGAGGCGAGAGACCCAGTACTTC
CASSSDSGRRETQYF
>TRBV14|TRBJ2-1|many|TRBD2
TGTGCCAGCAGCCAAGTTCGAGCGGGAGTCTACAATGAGCAGTTCTTC
CASSQVRAGVYNEQFF
>TRBV18|TRBJ2-7|many|TRBD2
TGTGCCAGCTCACCACTGGGACTAGCGGGAGGCTACGAGCAGTACTTC
CASSPLGLAGGYEQYF
>TRBV28|TRBJ1-5|many|NA
TGTGCCAGCCTGGAACGGATAGGCAATCAGCCCCAGCATTTT
CASLERIGNQPQHF
>TRBV5-6|TRBJ2-7|NA|NA
TGTGCCAGCAGCTTGGGATTCCGGGGGGCGTCGGGCGAGCAGTACTTC
CASSLGFRGASGEQYF
>TRBV14|TRBJ1-6|NA|TRBD1
TGTGCCAGCCAGGCCGGGACAGCTCATTCACCCCTCCACTTT
CASQAGTAHSPLHF
>TRBV4-1|TRBJ1-6|few|NA
TGCGCCAGCAGCCAAGACCGACCTCCGAGCTCCTATAATTCACCCCTCCACTTT
CASSQDRPPSSYNSPLHF
>TRBV10-3|TRBJ1-2|many|NA
TGTGCCATCACTTTTGGGGGCGCTTCGTCGGGCTACACCTTC
CAITFGGASSGYTF
>TRBV3-1|TRBJ2-3|few|TRBD2
TGTGCCAGCAGCCAAACCCGGACTAGTAGAGATACGCAGTATTTT
CASSQTRTSRDTQYF
>TRBV28|TRBJ2-1|few|TRBD1
TGTGCCAGCAGTTTAGCAGACAGGGGGAGTTGGTATGAGCAGTTCTTC
CASSLADRGSWYEQFF
>TRBV2|TRBJ1-2|NA|NA
TGTGCCAACATGCCCCAGGGCTATAACTATGGCTACACCTTC
CANMPQGYNYGYTF
>TRBV27|TRBJ1-6|many|NA
TGTGCCAGCAGTAGCTCGGCCCATGAAAATTCACCCCTCCACTTT
CASSSSAHENSPLHF
>TRBV7-2|TRBJ2-2|many|TRBD2
TGTGCCAGCAGCTTCTTTCTAGCGGGAGGATCCGGGGAGCTGTTTTTT
CASSFFLAGGSGELFF
>TRBV12-3/TRBV12-4|TRBJ2-1|many|TRBD2
TGTGCCAGCAGTTCAACCCATCTAGCGGGAGGGCAGAATGAGCAGTTCTTC
CASSSTHLAGGQNEQFF
>TRBV6-1|TRBJ1-1|many|NA
TGTGCCAGCCTTCCTCCTTCAGGGGCCAAGAACACTGAAGCTTTCTTT
CASLPPSGAKNTEAFF
>TRBV5-1|TRBJ2-7|many|TRBD1
TGCGCCAGCGGGACCGGGACAGGGTCCTACGAGCAGTACTTC
CASGTGTGSYEQYF
>TRBV2|TRBJ2-1|NA|NA
TGTGCCAGCAGTCTGACTAGGGGGACGAATGAGCAGTTCTTC
CASSLTRGTNEQFF
>TRBV19|TRBJ2-7|NA|TRBD2
TGTGCCAGCTCGGGACTAGCGGCCACCTACGAGCAGTACTTC
CASSGLAATYEQYF
>TRBV9|TRBJ2-5|many|TRBD2
TGTGCCAGCAGCCCCCCCGGACTAGGGGAGACCCAGTACTTC
CASSPPGLGETQYF
>TRBV27|TRBJ2-1|few|TRBD1
TGTGCCAGCAGTCCAGGACAGGGGGCTCTTGAGCAGTTCTTC
CASSPGQGALEQFF
>TRBV20-1|TRBJ2-7|NA|NA
TGCAATGCCGGCGCCCGGGGAGAGCAGTACTTC
CNAGARGEQYF
>TRBV2|TRBJ1-5|many|NA
TGTGCCAGCAGTGAAGGAGGCAGGGGAAGGAATCAGCCCCAGCATTTT
CASSEGGRGRNQPQHF
>TRBV14|TRBJ1-4|NA|NA
TGTGCCAGCAGCCACAACGGTGACATATATAATGAAAAACTGTTTTTT
CASSHNGDIYNEKLFF
>TRBV12-3/TRBV12-4|TRBJ2-1|few|NA
TGTGCCAGCAGTTTTAGGCAGGGGGGCGGGAGAGGGTCCTACAATGAGCGGTTCTTC
CASSFRQGGGRGSYNERFF
>TRBV7-2|TRBJ1-1|NA|NA
TGTGCCAGCAGCTTAGCTTTACAGAACACTGAAGCTTTCTTT
CASSLALQNTEAFF
>TRBV12-3/TRBV12-4|TRBJ2-4|many|TRBD2
TGTGCCAGCACCCCGGGACTAGCGGCCAAAAACATTCAGTACTTC
CASTPGLAAKNIQYF
>TRBV11-2|TRBJ1-4|many|NA
TGTGCCAGCAGCTTAGCGGGGCTTGATGAAAAACTGTTTTTT
CASSLAGLDEKLFF
>TRBV27|TRBJ2-7|NA|NA
TGTGCCAGCAGTTTATTGGTCCCGGGGGGCGCCCCGGAAAGCTACGAGCAGTACTTC
CASSLLVPGGAPESYEQYF